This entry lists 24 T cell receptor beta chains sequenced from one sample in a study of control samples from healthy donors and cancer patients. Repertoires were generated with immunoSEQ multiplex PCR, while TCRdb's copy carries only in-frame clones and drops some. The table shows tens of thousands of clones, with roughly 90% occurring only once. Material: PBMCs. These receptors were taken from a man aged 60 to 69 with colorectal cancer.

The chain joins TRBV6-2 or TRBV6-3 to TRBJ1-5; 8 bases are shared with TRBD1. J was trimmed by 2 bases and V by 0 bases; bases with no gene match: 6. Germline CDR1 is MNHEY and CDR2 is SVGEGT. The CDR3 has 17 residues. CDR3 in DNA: TGTGCCAGCAGTTACTCGATGGACAGGGAAGGCAATCAGCCCCAGCATTTT. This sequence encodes CASSYSMDREGNQPQHF.

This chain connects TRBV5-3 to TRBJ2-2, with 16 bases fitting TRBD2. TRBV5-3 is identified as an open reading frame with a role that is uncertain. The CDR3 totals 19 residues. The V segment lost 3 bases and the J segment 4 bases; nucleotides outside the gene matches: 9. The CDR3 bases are TGTGCCAGAAGCTCGAGGGGACTAGCGGGGGGGCCTTGCACCGGGGAGCTGTTTTTT. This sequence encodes CARSSRGLAGGPCTGELFF.

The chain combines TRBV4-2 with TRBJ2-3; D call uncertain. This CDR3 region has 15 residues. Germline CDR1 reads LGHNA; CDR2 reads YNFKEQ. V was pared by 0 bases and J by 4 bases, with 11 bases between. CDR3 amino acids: CASSQEASGSDTQYF. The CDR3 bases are TGTGCCAGCAGCCAAGAGGCCTCCGGTTCAGATACGCAGTATTTT.

The CDR3 DNA reads as TGTGCCAGCTCTTTGGGACAGGGTGTCAATGAGCAGTTCTTC. Its protein is CASSLGQGVNEQFF. The chain recombines TRBV18 with TRBJ2-1, with 9 bases fitting TRBD1. Germline CDR1 KGHSH, CDR2 LQKENI. The CDR3 is made up of 14 amino acids. J gave up 6 bases and V 6 bases, and 6 bases lay outside the gene matches. Full variable domain (outside the CDR3, taken from reference TRBV18 and TRBJ2-1): NAGVMQNPRHLVRRRGQEARLRCSPMKGHSHVYWYRQLPEEGLKFMVYLQKENIIDESGMPKERFSAEFPKEGPSILRIQQVVRGDSAAYFCASSLGQGVNEQFFGPGTRLTVL.

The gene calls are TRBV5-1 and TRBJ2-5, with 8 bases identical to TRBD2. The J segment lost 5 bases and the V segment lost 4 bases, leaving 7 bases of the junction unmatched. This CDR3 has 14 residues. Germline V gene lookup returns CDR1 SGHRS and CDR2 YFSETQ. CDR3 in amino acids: CASSPGGAWETQYF. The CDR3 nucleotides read TGCGCCAGCAGCCCCGGGGGGGCATGGGAGACCCAGTACTTC.

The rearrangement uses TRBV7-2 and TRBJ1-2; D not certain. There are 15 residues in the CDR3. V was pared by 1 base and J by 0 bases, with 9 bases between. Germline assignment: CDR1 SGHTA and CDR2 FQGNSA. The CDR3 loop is CASSLVGFTNYGYTF. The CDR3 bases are TGTGCCAGCAGCTTAGTCGGCTTTACTAACTATGGCTACACCTTC.

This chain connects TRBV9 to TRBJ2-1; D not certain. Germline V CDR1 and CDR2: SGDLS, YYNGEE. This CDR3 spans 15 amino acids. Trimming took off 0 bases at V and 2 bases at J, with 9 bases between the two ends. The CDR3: CASSVGSLPYNEQFF. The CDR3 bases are TGTGCCAGCAGCGTAGGGAGCCTCCCCTACAATGAGCAGTTCTTC.

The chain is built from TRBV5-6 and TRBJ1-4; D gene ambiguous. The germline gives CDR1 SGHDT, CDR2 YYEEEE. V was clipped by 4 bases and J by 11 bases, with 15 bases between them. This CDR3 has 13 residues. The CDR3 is CASSPVQDRKLFF. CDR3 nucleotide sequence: TGTGCCAGCAGCCCCGTGCAGGATCGCAAACTGTTTTTT.

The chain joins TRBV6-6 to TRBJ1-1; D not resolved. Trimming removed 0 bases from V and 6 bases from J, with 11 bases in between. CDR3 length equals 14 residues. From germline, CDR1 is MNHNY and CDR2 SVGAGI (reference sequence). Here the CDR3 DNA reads TGTGCCAGCAGTTACTCAGGGAGCTCCCCTGAAGCTTTCTTT. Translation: CASSYSGSSPEAFF.

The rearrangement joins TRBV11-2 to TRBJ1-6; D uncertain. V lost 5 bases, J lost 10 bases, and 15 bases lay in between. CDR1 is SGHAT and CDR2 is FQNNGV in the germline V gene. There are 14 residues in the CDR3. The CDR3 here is CASSPPRPSSPLHF. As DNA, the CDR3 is TGTGCCAGCAGCCCCCCCCGCCCGAGCTCACCCCTCCACTTT.

Here the CDR3 DNA reads TGTGCCAGTGGTTCAGGGGCGGGCTTTGGCTACACCTTC. This sequence encodes CASGSGAGFGYTF. The chain recombines TRBV19 with TRBJ1-2; weak D call: TRBD1 (6 bases). Germline CDR1 is LNHDA and CDR2 is SQIVND (reference sequence). Trimming removed 8 bases from V and 7 bases from J, with 17 bases in between. The CDR3 loop spans 13 amino acids. Based on the CDR3 plus reference TRBV19 and TRBJ1-2, the full variable domain is DGGITQSPKYLFRKEGQNVTLSCEQNLNHDAMYWYRQDPGQGLRLIYYSQIVNDFQKGDIAEGYSVSREKKESFPLTVTSAQKNPTAFYLCASGSGAGFGYTFGSGTRLTVV.

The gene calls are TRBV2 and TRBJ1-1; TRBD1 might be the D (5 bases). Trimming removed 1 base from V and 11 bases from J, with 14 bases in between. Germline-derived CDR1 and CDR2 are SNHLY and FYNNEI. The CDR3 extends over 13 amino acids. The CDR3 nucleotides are TGTGCCAGCAGTGAAGTGGACACGGGGCGGGCTTTCTTT. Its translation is CASSEVDTGRAFF.

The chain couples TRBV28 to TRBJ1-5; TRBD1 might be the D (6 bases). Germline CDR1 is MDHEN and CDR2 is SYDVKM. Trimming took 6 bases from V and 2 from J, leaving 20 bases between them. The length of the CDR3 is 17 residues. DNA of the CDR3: TGTGCCAGCAGCCACGGGGGCGGGCGAACTGGCAATCAGCCCCAGCATTTT. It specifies CASSHGGGRTGNQPQHF.

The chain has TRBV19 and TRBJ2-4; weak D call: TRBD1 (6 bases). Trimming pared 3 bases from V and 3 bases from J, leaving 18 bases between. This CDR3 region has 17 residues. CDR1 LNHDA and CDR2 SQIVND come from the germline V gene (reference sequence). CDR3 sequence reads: CASSISLGARGKNIQYF. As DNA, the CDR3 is TGTGCCAGTAGTATCTCGCTGGGGGCCAGAGGCAAAAACATTCAGTACTTC.

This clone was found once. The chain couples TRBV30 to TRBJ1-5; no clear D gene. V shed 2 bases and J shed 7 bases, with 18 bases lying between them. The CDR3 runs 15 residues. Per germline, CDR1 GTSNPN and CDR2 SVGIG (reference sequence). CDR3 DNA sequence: TGTGCCTGGAGTTATCCAGGAGGGTTCAACCAGCCCCAGCATTTT. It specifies CAWSYPGGFNQPQHF.

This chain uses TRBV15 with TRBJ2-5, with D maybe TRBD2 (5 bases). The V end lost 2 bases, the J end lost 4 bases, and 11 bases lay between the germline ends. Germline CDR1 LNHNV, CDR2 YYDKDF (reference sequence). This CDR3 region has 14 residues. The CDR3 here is CATSRLGGSETQYF. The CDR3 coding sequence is TGTGCCACCAGCAGATTAGGCGGGTCAGAGACCCAGTACTTC.

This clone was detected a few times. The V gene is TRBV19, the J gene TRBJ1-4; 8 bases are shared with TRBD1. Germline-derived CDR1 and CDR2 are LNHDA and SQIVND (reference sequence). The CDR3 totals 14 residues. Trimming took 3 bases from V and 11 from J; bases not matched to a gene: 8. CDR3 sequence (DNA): TGTGCCAGTAGTATGTGGCAGGGGGCCGGGAAACTGTTTTTT. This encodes CASSMWQGAGKLFF.

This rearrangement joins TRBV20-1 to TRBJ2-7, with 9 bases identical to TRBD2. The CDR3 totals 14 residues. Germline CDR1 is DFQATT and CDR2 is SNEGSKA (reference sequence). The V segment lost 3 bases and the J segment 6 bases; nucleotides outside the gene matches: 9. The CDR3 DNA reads TGCAGTGCTAGTGGCGGGGGGGCCCTTAGCGAGCAGTACTTC. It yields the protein CSASGGGALSEQYF.

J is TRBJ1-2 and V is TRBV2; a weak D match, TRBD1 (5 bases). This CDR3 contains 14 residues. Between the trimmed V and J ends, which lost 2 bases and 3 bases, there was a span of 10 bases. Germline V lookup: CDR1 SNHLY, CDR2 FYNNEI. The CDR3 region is CASSESEGDYGYTF. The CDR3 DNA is TGTGCCAGCAGTGAATCCGAAGGGGACTATGGCTACACCTTC.

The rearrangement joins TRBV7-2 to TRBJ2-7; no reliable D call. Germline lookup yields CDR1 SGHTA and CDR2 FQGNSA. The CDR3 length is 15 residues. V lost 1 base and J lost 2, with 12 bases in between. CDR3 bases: TGTGCCAGCAGCTTAGGAGGCGGACCAACCTACGAGCAGTACTTC. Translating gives CASSLGGGPTYEQYF.

As DNA, the CDR3 is TGCGCCAGCAGCGCGGGGGCACCGAAAGAGACCCAGTACTTC. It yields the protein CASSAGAPKETQYF. The chain links TRBV5-1 to TRBJ2-5; weak D call: TRBD2 (7 bases). This CDR3 has 14 amino acids. V dropped 4 bases and J dropped 3 bases, with 13 bases sitting between them. CDR1 is SGHRS and CDR2 is YFSETQ in the germline V gene.

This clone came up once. DNA of the CDR3: TGTGCCAGCAGCTTAGAGAATCGAGTGGGCGCTCCCCTAGCCAAAAACATTCAGTACTTC. It is translated as CASSLENRVGAPLAKNIQYF. This sequence joins TRBV11-2 and TRBJ2-4; D unresolved. The germline gives CDR1 SGHAT, CDR2 FQNNGV. There are 20 residues in the CDR3. Trimming shortened V by 0 bases and J by 0 bases, and 21 bases separated the two germline ends. Drawing the rest from reference TRBV11-2 and TRBJ2-4, the complete variable domain is EAGVAQSPRYKIIEKRQSVAFWCNPISGHATLYWYQQILGQGPKLLIQFQNNGVVDDSQLPKDRFSAERLKGVDSTLKIQPAKLEDSAVYLCASSLENRVGAPLAKNIQYFGAGTRLSVL.

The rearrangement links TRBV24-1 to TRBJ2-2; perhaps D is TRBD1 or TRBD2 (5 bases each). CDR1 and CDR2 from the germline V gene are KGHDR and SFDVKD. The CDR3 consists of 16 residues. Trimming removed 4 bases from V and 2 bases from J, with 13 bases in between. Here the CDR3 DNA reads TGTGCCACCAGTGAACCCGGGACCGCAAACACCGGGGAGCTGTTTTTT. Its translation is CATSEPGTANTGELFF.

The chain's CDR3 is CASSQRAMEFQTQYF. In nucleotides, the CDR3 is TGCGCCAGCAGCCAACGAGCGATGGAGTTTCAGACCCAGTACTTC. The chain joins TRBV4-1 to TRBJ2-5, with no clear D. The CDR3 spans 15 residues. The germline V gene encodes CDR1 MGHRA and CDR2 YSYEKL. The V end was cut by 2 bases, the J end by 6 bases, with 16 bases between.